Listed below are T cell receptor beta chains from one sample, sequenced in a study of cytomegalovirus exposure and HLA in healthy donors. Libraries were prepared by immunoSEQ multiplex PCR; TCRdb keeps only in-frame clonotypes and omits some of them. The profile covers more than 150,000 clones, with over 70% appearing a single time and roughly 6.4% taken by the ten largest. The sequencing input was PBMCs. These receptors all come from a woman in her 40s in good health and CMV-seropositive. Each CDR3 is given with its conserved first and last residue. The D gene is left open where the match is weak. Clone sizes are given selectively: once, few, many, or a class where the clone is expanded.

D	V	size	J	CDR3	DNA
NA	TRBV2	few	TRBJ1-2	CASASLSNYGYTF	TGTGCCAGCGCGTCCCTCTCTAACTATGGCTACACCTTC
TRBD1	TRBV29-1	NA	TRBJ1-2	CSVGTGEYGYTF	TGCAGCGTTGGGACAGGGGAGTATGGCTACACCTTC
NA	TRBV30	NA	TRBJ1-6	CAWSPKGVPLHF	TGTGCCTGGAGCCCGAAGGGGGTGCCCCTCCACTTT
TRBD1	TRBV15	NA	TRBJ2-5	CATARGPRETQYF	TGTGCCACCGCAAGGGGGCCGAGGGAGACCCAGTACTTC
TRBD1	TRBV10-3	NA	TRBJ1-5	CAISESRTGLGVAQHF	TGTGCCATCAGTGAGTCTAGGACAGGGCTTGGGGTGGCCCAGCATTTT
TRBD1	TRBV5-6	NA	TRBJ1-3	CASSFRGQPPSGNTIYF	TGTGCCAGCAGCTTCAGGGGACAGCCCCCCTCTGGAAACACCATATATTTT
TRBD2	TRBV11-2	NA	TRBJ2-7	CASSLQSGGPYEQYF	TGTGCCAGCAGCTTACAGAGCGGGGGGCCCTACGAGCAGTACTTC
NA	TRBV19	once	TRBJ2-7	CASSIGRGFTYEQYF	TGTGCCAGTAGTATAGGCCGCGGCTTTACATACGAGCAGTACTTC
NA	TRBV27	NA	TRBJ2-1	CASSPRATSSYNEQFF	TGTGCCAGCAGCCCTAGGGCTACTAGCTCCTACAATGAGCAGTTCTTC
TRBD1	TRBV29-1	few	TRBJ1-2	CSAESSGGSFF	TGCAGCGCAGAGTCTTCAGGGGGGAGCTTCTTC
NA	TRBV5-4	NA	TRBJ1-1	CASSLGARGRNTEAFF	TGTGCCAGCAGCCTCGGCGCGCGGGGGCGGAACACTGAAGCTTTCTTT
NA	TRBV4-2	NA	TRBJ2-3	CASSDYPPGEGLDTQYF	TGTGCCAGCAGCGACTACCCGCCAGGGGAAGGGTTGGATACGCAGTATTTT
NA	TRBV9	NA	TRBJ1-1	CASSPSTRNTEAFF	TGTGCCAGCAGCCCCTCAACCAGAAACACTGAAGCTTTCTTT
NA	TRBV29-1	NA	TRBJ1-3	CSVAGTQGNTIYF	TGCAGCGTTGCAGGGACTCAAGGAAACACCATATATTTT
NA	TRBV28	few	TRBJ1-2	CASRTVVYGYTF	TGTGCCAGCAGGACAGTGGTATATGGCTACACCTTC
NA	TRBV9	NA	TRBJ2-3	CASSPGGDGDTQYF	TGTGCCAGCAGCCCGGGCGGGGATGGTGATACGCAGTATTTT
TRBD1	TRBV5-5	NA	TRBJ1-2	CASSLAGGADYGYTF	TGTGCCAGCAGCCTTGCAGGGGGCGCTGACTATGGCTACACCTTC
NA	TRBV7-6	NA	TRBJ2-7	CASSPTSGEQYF	TGTGCCAGCAGTCCCACCTCGGGCGAGCAGTACTTC
TRBD1	TRBV19	NA	TRBJ1-5	CASSRSGQGYQPQHF	TGTGCCAGTAGCCGATCGGGACAGGGTTATCAGCCCCAGCATTTT
NA	TRBV10-2	NA	TRBJ2-7	CASSQITSSYEQYF	TGCGCCAGCAGCCAGATAACCTCCTCCTACGAGCAGTACTTC
TRBD1	TRBV4-2	NA	TRBJ1-3	CASSQESVTGVKSGNTIYF	TGTGCCAGCAGCCAAGAGTCTGTGACAGGGGTCAAGTCTGGAAACACCATATATTTT
NA	TRBV18	NA	TRBJ1-6	CASSSARGNSPLHF	TGTGCCAGCTCTTCCGCGCGGGGCAATTCACCCCTCCACTTT
NA	TRBV18	NA	TRBJ2-2	CASSPWTKAGTGELFF	TGTGCCAGCTCCCCCTGGACGAAGGCGGGCACCGGGGAGCTGTTTTTT
TRBD1	TRBV7-2	NA	TRBJ1-1	CASSWGDRRNTEAFF	TGTGCCAGCAGCTGGGGGGACAGGAGGAACACTGAAGCTTTCTTT